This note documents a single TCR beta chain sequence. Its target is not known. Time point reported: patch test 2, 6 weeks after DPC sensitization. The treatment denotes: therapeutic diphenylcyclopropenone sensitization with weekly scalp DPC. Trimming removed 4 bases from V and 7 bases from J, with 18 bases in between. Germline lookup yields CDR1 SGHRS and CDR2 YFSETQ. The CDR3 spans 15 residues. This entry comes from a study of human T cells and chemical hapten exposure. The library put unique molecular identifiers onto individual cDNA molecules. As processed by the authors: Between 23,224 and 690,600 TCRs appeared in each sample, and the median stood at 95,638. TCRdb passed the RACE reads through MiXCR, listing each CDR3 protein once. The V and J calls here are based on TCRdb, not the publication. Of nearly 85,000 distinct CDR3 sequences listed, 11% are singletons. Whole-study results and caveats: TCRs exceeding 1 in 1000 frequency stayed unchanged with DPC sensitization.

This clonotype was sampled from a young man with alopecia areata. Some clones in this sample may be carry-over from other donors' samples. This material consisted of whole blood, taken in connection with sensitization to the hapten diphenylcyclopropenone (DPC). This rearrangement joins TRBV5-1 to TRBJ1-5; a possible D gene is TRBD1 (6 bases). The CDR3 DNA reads TGCGCCAGCAGCCTAAAACCACAGGGAGACCAGCCCCAGCATTTT. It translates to CASSLKPQGDQPQHF.